The 17 T cell receptor beta chains reported below all come from one sample, sequenced in a study of cytomegalovirus exposure and HLA in healthy donors (dated by TCRdb to 2017 to 2019). Receptor libraries were prepared by the immunoSEQ multiplex PCR assay. A mixture of 60 forward primers for TCR Vbeta segments and 13 reverse primers for TCR Jbeta segments was used in the multiplex PCR. The table comes from immuneACCESS by way of TCRdb, which keeps in-frame sequences with V and J called. Part of the clones is missing from these tables; in studies checked, under half for an unresolved V gene and the rest for unknown reasons. For this sample there are about 140,000 clones; approximately 86% appear just once. The ten largest clones represent roughly 0.5% of the sample. The specimen was PBMCs. Source of these receptors: a woman in her thirties or forties in good health and CMV-seronegative.

The rearrangement links TRBV6-5 to TRBJ2-7, with D perhaps matching TRBD1 (6 bases). This CDR3 has 15 amino acids. Germline V gene data show CDR1 as MNHEY and CDR2 as SVGAGI. V lost 0 bases to trimming and J lost 5 bases, with 14 bases between them. The CDR3 is CASSYSTNRVNEQYF. The CDR3 DNA sequence: TGTGCCAGCAGTTACTCGACCAACAGGGTGAACGAGCAGTACTTC.

The chain has TRBV18 and TRBJ2-7; TRBD2 matches at 12 bases. The CDR3 extends over 15 amino acids. CDR1 KGHSH and CDR2 LQKENI come from the germline V gene. Trimming at V came to 2 bases and at J to 5 bases, leaving 4 bases not matched to a gene. The CDR3 sequence: CASSPGLAGRHEQYF. Here the CDR3 DNA reads TGTGCCAGCTCACCAGGACTAGCGGGACGGCACGAGCAGTACTTC. Full variable domain (rest looked up from reference TRBV18 and TRBJ2-7): NAGVMQNPRHLVRRRGQEARLRCSPMKGHSHVYWYRQLPEEGLKFMVYLQKENIIDESGMPKERFSAEFPKEGPSILRIQQVVRGDSAAYFCASSPGLAGRHEQYFGPGTRLTVT.

The chain employs TRBV5-4 and TRBJ2-1, with 13 bases fitting TRBD2. V lost 5 bases, J lost 4 bases, and 12 bases stayed unmatched. Germline V gene sequence: CDR1 SGHNT, CDR2 YYREEE (reference sequence). The CDR3 is 18 amino acids. The DNA for the CDR3 is TGTGCCAGCAGTTTACTAGCGGGAGGGCCTGGAATGTACAATGAGCAGTTCTTC. Residues: CASSLLAGGPGMYNEQFF.

This chain uses TRBV7-2 with TRBJ2-3; D is perhaps TRBD1 (6 bases). This CDR3 spans 15 amino acids. Germline CDR1 SGHTA, CDR2 FQGNSA. V was trimmed by 1 base and J by 0 bases, leaving 8 bases between them. In nucleotides, the CDR3 is TGTGCCAGCAGCTTAGGGACAGTCAGCACAGATACGCAGTATTTT. As protein: CASSLGTVSTDTQYF. Variable domain in full (rest from reference TRBV7-2 and TRBJ2-3): GAGVSQSPSNKVTEKGKDVELRCDPISGHTALYWYRQSLGQGLEFLIYFQGNSAPDKSGLPSDRFSAERTGGSVSTLTIQRTQQEDSAVYLCASSLGTVSTDTQYFGPGTRLTVL.

The rearrangement uses TRBV5-1 and TRBJ1-1, with 9 bases identical to TRBD1. The CDR3 runs 15 residues. Trimming at V came to 4 bases and at J to 3 bases, leaving 7 bases not matched to a gene. CDR1 is SGHRS and CDR2 is YFSETQ in the germline V gene. For the CDR3, the DNA is TGCGCCAGCAGCGAGACGGGACAGGGATACACTGAAGCTTTCTTT. Encoded protein: CASSETGQGYTEAFF. The full variable domain, rest sourced from reference TRBV5-1 and TRBJ1-1, is KAGVTQTPRYLIKTRGQQVTLSCSPISGHRSVSWYQQTPGQGLQFLFEYFSETQRNKGNFPGRFSGRQFSNSRSEMNVSTLELGDSALYLCASSETGQGYTEAFFGQGTRLTVV.

This chain connects TRBV6-5 to TRBJ2-7, with D possibly being TRBD2 (6 bases). Germline-derived CDR1 and CDR2 are MNHEY and SVGAGI. The CDR3 covers 13 residues. Deletions cut 4 bases from V and 7 bases from J, with 14 bases between. DNA of the CDR3: TGTGCCAGCAGTTCACCGACTAGTTTGGAGCAGTACTTC. It specifies CASSSPTSLEQYF.

The chain joins TRBV28 to TRBJ2-1; the match to TRBD1 covers 10 bases. The CDR3 covers 15 residues. The J segment lost 4 bases and the V segment lost 6 bases, leaving 6 bases of the junction unmatched. CDR1 and CDR2 from the germline V gene are MDHEN and SYDVKM. The CDR3 DNA follows: TGTGCCAGCAGCCCCGACAGGGGGCCGTACAATGAGCAGTTCTTC. It yields the protein CASSPDRGPYNEQFF.

V gene TRBV10-3 combines with J gene TRBJ2-1; 9 bases match TRBD2. Germline assignment: CDR1 ENHRY and CDR2 SYGVKD. CDR3 length: 12 residues. J gave up 8 bases and V 10 bases, and 6 bases lay outside the gene matches. DNA of the CDR3: TGTGCCAGCGGGACTAGCCCCGATGAGCAGTTCTTC. Its protein product is CASGTSPDEQFF.

This rearrangement joins TRBV28 to TRBJ2-1; 7 bases align to TRBD2. This CDR3 contains 16 residues. J gave up 6 bases and V 2 bases, and 10 bases lay outside the gene matches. From germline, CDR1 is MDHEN and CDR2 SYDVKM. The CDR3 nucleotides read TGTGCCAGCAGTTTACTTGGCGGGAGTTCGGTCAATGAGCAGTTCTTC. Amino acids: CASSLLGGSSVNEQFF.

Only a few counts were recorded for this clone. The V and J genes are TRBV27 and TRBJ1-2; possibly TRBD1 for D (6 bases). Looked up from germline, CDR1 is MNHEY and CDR2 is SMNVEV (reference sequence). V lost 8 bases, J lost 3 bases, and 16 bases lay in between. The CDR3 has 14 residues. In DNA form, the CDR3 reads TGTGCCAGCGGGCCTCGGGGGGCCTACTATGGCTACACCTTC. It is translated as CASGPRGAYYGYTF.

The V call is TRBV5-8, the J call TRBJ1-1, with D unclear. Trimming stripped 0 bases from V and 7 bases from J, with 16 bases between. This CDR3 has 15 residues. Germline CDR1 reads SGHTS; CDR2 reads YDEGEE. The CDR3 DNA reads TGTGCCAGCAGCTTGGGGCAGGTATATGCTAATGAAGCTTTCTTT. It encodes CASSLGQVYANEAFF. The full variable domain, completed using reference TRBV5-8 and TRBJ1-1, is EAGVTQSPTHLIKTRGQQATLRCSPISGHTSVYWYQQALGLGLQFLLWYDEGEERNRGNFPPRFSGRQFPNYSSELNVNALELEDSALYLCASSLGQVYANEAFFGQGTRLTVV.

The chain has TRBV21-1 and TRBJ2-4; the table gives TRBD1 as D, unverified against the DNA. TRBV21-1 counts as a pseudogene. The CDR3 is 18 residues long. The CDR3 reads CASSKYRYRGLAKNIQYF. The CDR3 bases are TGTGCCAGCAGCAAATATCGGTACAGGGGGCTCGCCAAAAACATTCAGTACTTC.

The chain joins TRBV5-1 to TRBJ1-3, with TRBD1 matching over 9 bases. The germline gives CDR1 SGHRS, CDR2 YFSETQ. The CDR3 runs to 16 residues. J lost 2 bases, V lost 4 bases, and 7 bases had no gene match. The CDR3 DNA follows: TGCGCCAGCAGCCCGGGGACAGGGCAAGCTGGAAACACCATATATTTT. It yields the protein CASSPGTGQAGNTIYF.

The chain combines TRBV28 with TRBJ1-4; the match to TRBD1 covers 7 bases. The CDR3 totals 14 residues. The junction had 7 bases not matched to a gene; V was cut back by 4 bases and J by 8 bases. The V gene's germline CDR1 is MDHEN and CDR2 SYDVKM. CDR3 protein: CASSSGQAQEKLFF. In nucleotides, the CDR3 is TGTGCCAGCAGTTCCGGACAGGCGCAAGAAAAACTGTTTTTT.

The chain carries TRBV11-2 and TRBJ2-2; TRBD2 aligns across 10 bases. CDR1 and CDR2 from the germline V gene are SGHAT and FQNNGV. With 4 bases clipped from V and 3 bases from J, the junction kept 2 bases outside the gene matches. CDR3 length: 15 residues. The DNA of the CDR3 is TGTGCCAGCAGCTCGACTAGCGGGCACACCGGGGAGCTGTTTTTT. Its protein is CASSSTSGHTGELFF.

This clone was recorded only once. For the CDR3, the DNA is TGTGCCAGCAGCCCGCTTGACAGCAGGAAGCAGTTCTTC. As protein: CASSPLDSRKQFF. The rearrangement joins TRBV7-3 to TRBJ2-1, with D possibly TRBD1 on 5 matching bases. Germline-derived CDR1 and CDR2 are SGHTA and FQGTGA. There are 13 residues in the CDR3. Between the trimmed V and J ends, which lost 5 bases and 11 bases, there was a span of 16 bases. The full variable domain, rest sourced from reference TRBV7-3 and TRBJ2-1, is GAGVSQTPSNKVTEKGKYVELRCDPISGHTALYWYRQSLGQGPEFLIYFQGTGAADDSGLPNDRFFAVRPEGSVSTLKIQRTERGDSAVYLCASSPLDSRKQFFGPGTRLTVL.

The rearrangement uses TRBV5-1 and TRBJ2-2; 7 bases agree with TRBD2. Unmatched junction bases numbered 7, after V lost 0 bases and J lost 5 bases. This CDR3 comprises 16 residues. Germline V gene lookup returns CDR1 SGHRS and CDR2 YFSETQ. The CDR3 loop reads CASSLAGTGRTGELFF. CDR3 DNA sequence: TGCGCCAGCAGCTTGGCCGGGACCGGGAGGACCGGGGAGCTGTTTTTT.